The rows below give T cell receptor beta chains drawn from one sample of a study of blood T cell repertoires in COVID-19. The table came from immunoSEQ multiplex PCR; TCRdb's copy has only in-frame clones and leaves some out. This sample has 200,000 to 250,000 clones, with around three quarters found just once. The sample taken for sequencing was peripheral blood. The source is a woman between 65 and 79 years old with acute or convalescent COVID-19. The CDR3 runs from the conserved cysteine through the conserved F or W. The order of the fields is V gene, D gene, clone size, J gene, CDR3 DNA, CDR3 protein. A D gene is named only where the DNA matches it firmly. Clone size, where shown, is once, few, many, or a class for clones that have expanded.

TRBV29-1	NA	few	TRBJ1-2	TGCAGCGAGTCGGAGGGAGTGGGCTATGGCTACACCTTC	CSESEGVGYGYTF
TRBV9	TRBD1	NA	TRBJ2-4	TGTGCCAGCAGCGTAAGGGGACAGGGTGGAAACATTCAGTACTTC	CASSVRGQGGNIQYF
TRBV6-1	TRBD1	NA	TRBJ1-1	TGTGCCAGCAGTGAAGCGCCAAGGGGGCACACTGAAGCTTTCTTT	CASSEAPRGHTEAFF
TRBV7-9	TRBD2	few	TRBJ2-5	TGTGCCAGCAGCCCCCGGGAGGGACTCCAAGAGACCCAGTACTTC	CASSPREGLQETQYF
TRBV11-1	TRBD2	NA	TRBJ2-7	TGTGCCAGCAGGGGGGGGAGCTCCTACGAGCAGTACTTC	CASRGGSSYEQYF
TRBV2	TRBD2	NA	TRBJ2-7	TGTGCCAGCAGTGAACATAGCGGGGCGCAGTACTTC	CASSEHSGAQYF
TRBV5-4	TRBD1	NA	TRBJ2-5	TGTGCCAGCAGCCACGACAGGGCCCCAGAGACCCAGTACTTC	CASSHDRAPETQYF
TRBV7-8	TRBD2	NA	TRBJ2-7	TGTGCCAGCAGCCCAGGACTAGCGACGGGCGAGCAGTACTTC	CASSPGLATGEQYF
TRBV6-2/TRBV6-3	NA	NA	TRBJ2-5	TGTGCCAGCAGCCCGGTGGTTAGCGGAGAGACCCAGTACTTC	CASSPVVSGETQYF
TRBV5-4	TRBD1	NA	TRBJ1-3	TGTGCCAGCAGCAGGGGACAGCCAAACTCTGGAAACACCATATATTTT	CASSRGQPNSGNTIYF
TRBV29-1	TRBD1	NA	TRBJ1-1	TGCAGCGGGCGGGACAGCTTGAACACTGAAGCTTTCTTT	CSGRDSLNTEAFF
TRBV27	NA	NA	TRBJ1-1	TGTGCCAGCAGAAAGGGGTATGACACTGAAGCTTTCTTT	CASRKGYDTEAFF
TRBV30	TRBD1	NA	TRBJ2-7	TGTGCCTTCAACAACCCCGGGACAGGGGGCGGCGAGCAGTACTTC	CAFNNPGTGGGEQYF
TRBV10-3	TRBD1	NA	TRBJ2-3	TGTGCCATCAGTGGACTAGGACAGGGAACTAGCACAGATACGCAGTATTTT	CAISGLGQGTSTDTQYF
TRBV24-1	NA	NA	TRBJ1-3	TGTGCCACCCCGGGACACCCCTTGTCTGGAAACACCATATATTTT	CATPGHPLSGNTIYF
TRBV18	TRBD1	NA	TRBJ1-3	TGTGCCAGCTCACCGTTGGGGACAGGGGATTCTGGAAACACCATATATTTT	CASSPLGTGDSGNTIYF
TRBV19	TRBD2	once	TRBJ2-3	TGTGCCAGCTCGAAAAGCGGGGGGATCGGAGATACGCAGTATTTT	CASSKSGGIGDTQYF
TRBV6-2/TRBV6-3	NA	NA	TRBJ2-7	TGTGCCAGCAGCCACAGGGAGGGCTACGAGCAGTACTTC	CASSHREGYEQYF
TRBV30	TRBD2	NA	TRBJ2-5	TGTGCCTGGAGTGAAGGACTAGCCCCTCGGGAGACCCAGTACTTC	CAWSEGLAPRETQYF
TRBV6-1	NA	once	TRBJ2-1	TGTGCCAGCAGTGAACGTGGCACAGGGACCTACAATGAGCAGTTCTTC	CASSERGTGTYNEQFF
TRBV11-3	TRBD2	once	TRBJ2-1	TGTGCCAGCAGCTCCCTGGCGGGGGGCCCCGACAATGAGCAGTTCTTC	CASSSLAGGPDNEQFF
TRBV6-2/TRBV6-3	NA	NA	TRBJ2-5	TGTGCCAGCAGCCCTGAAGCAAGGACCCAGTACTTC	CASSPEARTQYF
TRBV20-1	NA	NA	TRBJ2-7	TGCAGTGCTAGACGAGAGTACGAGCAGTACTTC	CSARREYEQYF
TRBV18	TRBD1	NA	TRBJ1-5	TGTGCCAGCTCACCAAGCAGGGACAGTCATCAGCCCCAGCATTTT	CASSPSRDSHQPQHF
TRBV12-5	NA	NA	TRBJ1-5	TGTGCTAGTGGTTTGGGAATAGGGGTAGGGGTTGGTGCCCAGCATTTT	CASGLGIGVGVGAQHF
TRBV27	NA	NA	TRBJ2-5	TGTGCCAGCAGTTTAACGGGGACAAAGAAAGAGACCCAGTACTTC	CASSLTGTKKETQYF
TRBV4-2	NA	NA	TRBJ2-2	TGTGCCAGCAGCCGAGAGGTACAAGCCGGGGAGCTGTTTTTT	CASSREVQAGELFF
TRBV18	NA	NA	TRBJ2-5	TGTGCCAGCTCACCCCTAACAGGATCCCAAGAGACCCAGTACTTC	CASSPLTGSQETQYF
TRBV6-5	NA	NA	TRBJ1-5	TGTGCCAGTTCCCGGGGGAGCAATCAGCCCCAGCATTTT	CASSRGSNQPQHF
TRBV18	NA	NA	TRBJ2-5	TGTGCCAGCTCACCACCGGGGGGTGGAGAGACCCAGTACTTC	CASSPPGGGETQYF
TRBV6-6	TRBD1	NA	TRBJ1-1	TGTGCCAGCAGTTACTCGCCCAGGGGGCTGAACACTGAAGCTTTCTTT	CASSYSPRGLNTEAFF
TRBV28	NA	few	TRBJ2-7	TGTGCCAGCAGTCCTTTTACAGGGTTAGAGCAGTACTTC	CASSPFTGLEQYF
TRBV6-5	NA	NA	TRBJ1-1	TGTGCCAGCAGTTACGGGCCTCAGGGGAACACTGAAGCTTTCTTT	CASSYGPQGNTEAFF
TRBV5-5	NA	NA	TRBJ1-5	TGTGCCAGCAGCCTCAACTCACAGGGTCAGCCCCAGCATTTT	CASSLNSQGQPQHF
TRBV21-1	NA	NA	TRBJ2-6	TGTGCCAGCAGCACCGACAGGGATAGAGCCCCAAGCTCTGGGGCCAACGTCCTGACTTTC	CASSTDRDRAPSSGANVLTF
TRBV19	NA	once	TRBJ1-2	TGTGCCAGTAGTATAGATCGGGGCTATGGCTACACCTTC	CASSIDRGYGYTF
TRBV30	TRBD2	NA	TRBJ2-5	TGTGCCCAGACTAGCACGGAGACCCAGTACTTC	CAQTSTETQYF
TRBV9	NA	few	TRBJ1-6	TGTGCCAGCAGCGGGACAGTTAATTCACCCCTCCACTTT	CASSGTVNSPLHF
TRBV6-4	NA	NA	TRBJ1-1	TGTGCCAGCAGTGTCGACACCGACACTGAAGCTTTCTTT	CASSVDTDTEAFF
TRBV27	TRBD1	NA	TRBJ1-2	TGTGCCAGCAGTTCTACAGGGGTTTCGAACTATGGCTACACCTTC	CASSSTGVSNYGYTF
TRBV14	NA	NA	TRBJ2-3	TGTGCCAGCAGGCCCCTTGGGGGGAGCACAGATACGCAGTATTTT	CASRPLGGSTDTQYF
TRBV10-1	NA	few	TRBJ1-1	TGCGCCAGAAGAGGGAGGGACACTGAAGCTTTCTTT	CARRGRDTEAFF
TRBV5-6	NA	NA	TRBJ1-2	TGTGCCAGCGGACGACAAGGGAGCTATGGCTACACCTTC	CASGRQGSYGYTF